This T cell receptor beta chain comes out of a study of vaccination effects on CD4 cells after COVID-19. Study at large: Two doses of either BNT162b2 or mRNA-1273 were given to each participant.

Before any sequencing was done, the ViraFEST assay used viral peptide pools to expand antigen-specific CD4+ T cells. Cells that had been cultured for 10 days were the source of isolated CD4+ T cells. Neither prior SARS-CoV-2 infection nor positive nucleocapsid antibodies were present in the vaccine recipients. Both day 3 and day 7 saw half the medium replaced with IL-2 medium. CDR1 ENHRY and CDR2 SYGVKD come from the germline V gene. This CDR3 comprises 15 residues. Trimming at V came to 5 bases and at J to 0 bases, leaving 4 bases not matched to a gene. Data came from immunoSEQ multiplex PCR; TCRdb stores just in-frame clones and leaves some out. The sample contains more than 40,000 clones, 55% to 75% of which appear only once. Concerning this clone: The antigen is undetermined.

The sample consisted of CD4+ T cells from PBMCs cultured with HCoV-OC43 spike peptides, taken before COVID-19 vaccination. As for subset: HCoV-OC43 spike overlapping peptide pool stimulation. The origin of this receptor is a human donor who received a COVID-19 vaccine. This chain connects TRBV10-3 to TRBJ2-3; TRBD1 matches 8 bases. CDR3 bases: TGTGCCATCAGTTCCGGGACAGGAAGCACAGATACGCAGTATTTT. This gives the protein CAISSGTGSTDTQYF.